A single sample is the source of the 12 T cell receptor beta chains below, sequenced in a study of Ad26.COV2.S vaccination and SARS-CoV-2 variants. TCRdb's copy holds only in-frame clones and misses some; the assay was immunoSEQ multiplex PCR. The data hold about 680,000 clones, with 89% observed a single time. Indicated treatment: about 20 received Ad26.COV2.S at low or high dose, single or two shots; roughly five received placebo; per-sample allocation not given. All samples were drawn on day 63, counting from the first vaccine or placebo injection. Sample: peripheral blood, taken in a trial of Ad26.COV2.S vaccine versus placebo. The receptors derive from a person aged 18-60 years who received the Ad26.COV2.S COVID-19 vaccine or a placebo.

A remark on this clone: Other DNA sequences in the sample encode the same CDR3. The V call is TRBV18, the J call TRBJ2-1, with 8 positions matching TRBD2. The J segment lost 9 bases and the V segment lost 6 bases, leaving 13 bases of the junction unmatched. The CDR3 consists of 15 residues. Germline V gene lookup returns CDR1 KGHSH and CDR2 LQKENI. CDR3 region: CASSPPGLVFPEQFF. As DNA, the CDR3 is TGTGCCAGCTCGCCCCCGGGACTAGTGTTTCCTGAGCAGTTCTTC.

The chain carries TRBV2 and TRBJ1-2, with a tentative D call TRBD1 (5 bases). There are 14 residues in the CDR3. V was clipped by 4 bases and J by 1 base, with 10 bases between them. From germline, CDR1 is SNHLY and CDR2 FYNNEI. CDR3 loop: CASSGQLVNYGYTF. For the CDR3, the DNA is TGTGCCAGCAGTGGACAGCTTGTTAACTATGGCTACACCTTC.

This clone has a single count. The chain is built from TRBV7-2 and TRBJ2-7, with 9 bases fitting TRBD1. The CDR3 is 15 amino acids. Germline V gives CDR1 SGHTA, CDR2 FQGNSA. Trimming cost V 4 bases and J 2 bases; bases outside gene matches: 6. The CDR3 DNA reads TGTGCCAGCAGCTCCGGACAGGGGATACCCTACGAGCAGTACTTC. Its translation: CASSSGQGIPYEQYF.

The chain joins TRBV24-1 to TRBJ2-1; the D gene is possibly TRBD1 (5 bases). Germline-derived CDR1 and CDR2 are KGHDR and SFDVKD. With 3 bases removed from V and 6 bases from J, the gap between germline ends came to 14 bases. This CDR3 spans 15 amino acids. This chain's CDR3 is CATSDGAWAPNEQFF. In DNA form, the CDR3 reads TGTGCCACCAGTGATGGGGCTTGGGCACCCAATGAGCAGTTCTTC.

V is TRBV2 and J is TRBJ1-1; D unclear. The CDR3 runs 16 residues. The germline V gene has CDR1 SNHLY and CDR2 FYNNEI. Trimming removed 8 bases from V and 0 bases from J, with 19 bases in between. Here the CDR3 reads CASHLVGGELNTEAFF. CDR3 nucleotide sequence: TGTGCCAGCCACCTGGTGGGCGGTGAATTGAACACTGAAGCTTTCTTT.

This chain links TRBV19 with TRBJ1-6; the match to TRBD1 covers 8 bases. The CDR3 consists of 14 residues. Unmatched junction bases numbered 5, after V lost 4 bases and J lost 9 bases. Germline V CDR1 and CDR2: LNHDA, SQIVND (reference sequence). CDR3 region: CASSTTGAVSPLHF. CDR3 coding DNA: TGTGCCAGTAGTACGACAGGGGCGGTTTCACCCCTCCACTTT.

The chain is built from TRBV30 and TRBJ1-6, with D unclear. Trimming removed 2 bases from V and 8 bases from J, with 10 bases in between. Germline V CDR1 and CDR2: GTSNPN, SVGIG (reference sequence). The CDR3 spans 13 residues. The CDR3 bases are TGTGCCTGGAGTCTGAGATCCGATTCACCCCTCCACTTT. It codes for CAWSLRSDSPLHF.

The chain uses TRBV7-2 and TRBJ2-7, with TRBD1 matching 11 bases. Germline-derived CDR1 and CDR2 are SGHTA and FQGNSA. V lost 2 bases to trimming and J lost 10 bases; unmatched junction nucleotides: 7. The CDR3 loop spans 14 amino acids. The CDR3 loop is CASSLSDRGRLQYF. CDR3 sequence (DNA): TGTGCCAGCAGCTTATCGGACAGGGGGCGACTCCAGTACTTC.

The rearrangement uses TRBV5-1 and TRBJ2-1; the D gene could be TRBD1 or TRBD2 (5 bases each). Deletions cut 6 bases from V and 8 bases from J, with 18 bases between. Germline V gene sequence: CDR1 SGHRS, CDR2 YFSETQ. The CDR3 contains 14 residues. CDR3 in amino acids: CASTRDPSRYEQFF. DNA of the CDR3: TGCGCCAGCACCAGGGACCCGTCAAGGTATGAGCAGTTCTTC.

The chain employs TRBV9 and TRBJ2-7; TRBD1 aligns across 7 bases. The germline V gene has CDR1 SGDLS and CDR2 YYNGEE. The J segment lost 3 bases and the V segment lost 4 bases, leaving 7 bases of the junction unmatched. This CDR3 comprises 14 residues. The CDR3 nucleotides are TGTGCCAGCAGCATCCGGGGACAGAGCTACGAGCAGTACTTC. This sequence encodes CASSIRGQSYEQYF.

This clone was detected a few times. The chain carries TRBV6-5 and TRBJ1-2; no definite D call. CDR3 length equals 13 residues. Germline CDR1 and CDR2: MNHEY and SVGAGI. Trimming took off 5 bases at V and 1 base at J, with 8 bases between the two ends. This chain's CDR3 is CASSRRDNYGYTF. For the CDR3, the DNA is TGTGCCAGCAGTCGAAGGGATAACTATGGCTACACCTTC.

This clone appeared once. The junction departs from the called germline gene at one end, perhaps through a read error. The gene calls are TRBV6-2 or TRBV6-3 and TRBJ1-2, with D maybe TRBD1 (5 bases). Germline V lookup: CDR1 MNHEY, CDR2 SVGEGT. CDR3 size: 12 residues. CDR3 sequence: CASSYSKGTSDF. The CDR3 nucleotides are TGTGCCAGCAGTTACTCGAAGGGGACGTCCGACTTC.